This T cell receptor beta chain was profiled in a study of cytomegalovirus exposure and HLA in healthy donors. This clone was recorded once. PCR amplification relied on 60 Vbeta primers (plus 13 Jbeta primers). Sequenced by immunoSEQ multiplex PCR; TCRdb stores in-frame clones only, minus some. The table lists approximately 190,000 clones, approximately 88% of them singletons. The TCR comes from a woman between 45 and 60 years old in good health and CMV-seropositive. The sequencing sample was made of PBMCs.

As DNA, the CDR3 is TGTGCCAGCAGCCACGTCCGGGACACCTCGTGGACCCAGTACTTC. Protein product: CASSHVRDTSWTQYF. The chain links TRBV4-2 to TRBJ2-5; D may be TRBD1 (6 bases). CDR3 length: 15 amino acids. CDR1 LGHNA and CDR2 YNFKEQ come from the germline V gene. The germline V and J ends were trimmed by 3 bases and 7 bases, with 18 bases remaining between them.